This T cell receptor beta chain was retrieved from a study of regulatory T cells in long-lasting Graves disease. Construction of the TCR beta libraries employed iRepertoire HTBI primers in conjunction with Arm-PCR of CDR3 regions. TCRdb called the multiplex PCR reads again in MiXCR, with one record for every CDR3 protein. Of about 660,000 distinct CDR3 sequences in the sample, around 30% were seen once. Time point described: persistent/refractory GD, antithyroid drugs over 5 years with positive TRAb. There was RNA extracted from PBMCs, and the TCR library was made from it. The sequences come from peripheral blood mononuclear cells (PBMCs), collected when the disease was refractory, from a patient treated with antithyroid drugs. The TCR was taken from a female donor with Graves disease.

The CDR3 reads CASHRQGSQPQHF. CDR3 coding DNA: TGTGCCAGCCATCGTCAGGGGAGCCAGCCCCAGCATTTT. The chain combines TRBV19 with TRBJ1-5; tentatively, D is TRBD1 (6 bases). Germline V gene lookup returns CDR1 LNHDA and CDR2 SQIVND (reference sequence). Trimming cost V 9 bases and J 7 bases, with 16 bases left between them. The CDR3 totals 13 residues.